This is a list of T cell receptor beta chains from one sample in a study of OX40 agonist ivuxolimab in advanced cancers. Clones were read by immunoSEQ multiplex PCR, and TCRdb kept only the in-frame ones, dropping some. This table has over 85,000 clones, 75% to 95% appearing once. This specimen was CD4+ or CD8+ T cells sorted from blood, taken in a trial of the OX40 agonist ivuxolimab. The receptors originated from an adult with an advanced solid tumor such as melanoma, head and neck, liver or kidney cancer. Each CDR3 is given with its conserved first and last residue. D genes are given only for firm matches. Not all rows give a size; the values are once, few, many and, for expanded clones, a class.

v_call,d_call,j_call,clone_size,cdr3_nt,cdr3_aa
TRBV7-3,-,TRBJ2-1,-,TGTGCCAGCAGCTTACAGGGTCGCCCAGGGAATGAGCAGTTCTTC,CASSLQGRPGNEQFF
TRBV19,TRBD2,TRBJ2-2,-,TGTGCCAGTAGTATAGATCGCGGGACTATACTCACCGGGGAGCTGTTTTTT,CASSIDRGTILTGELFF
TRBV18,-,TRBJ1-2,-,TGTGCCAGCTCACCATACAGGAGCCTAATCGATAGACCTAACTATGGCTACACCTTC,CASSPYRSLIDRPNYGYTF
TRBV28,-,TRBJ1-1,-,TGTGCCAGCAGGAAAAACGCCGGACTGCTCACTGAAGCTTTCTTT,CASRKNAGLLTEAFF
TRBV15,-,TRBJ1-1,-,TGTGCCACCAGCCCAAGGGCCTGGACTGAAGCTTTCTTT,CATSPRAWTEAFF
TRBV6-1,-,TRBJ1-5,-,TGTGCCAGCAGTGAAGTAGGGGTAAGCAATCAGCCCCAGCATTTT,CASSEVGVSNQPQHF
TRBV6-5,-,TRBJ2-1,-,TGTGCCTCTACAAGGTTGACAGGCTACAATGAGCAGTTCTTC,CASTRLTGYNEQFF
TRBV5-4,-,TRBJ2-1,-,TGTGCCAGCAGCTTGGGAAGTCCGGGAGAGAGCGGTGGTGAGCAGTTCTTC,CASSLGSPGESGGEQFF
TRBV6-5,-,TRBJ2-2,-,TGTGCCAGCAGAGGACGGCGAGGAGGGACCGGGGAGCTGTTTTTT,CASRGRRGGTGELFF
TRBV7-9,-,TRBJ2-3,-,TGTGCCAGCAGCTTAGCGGCCAGAACAGATACGCAGTATTTT,CASSLAARTDTQYF
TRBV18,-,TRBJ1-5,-,TGTGCCAGCTCAGAGGGCTCAGGGATCAATCAGCCCCAGCATTTT,CASSEGSGINQPQHF
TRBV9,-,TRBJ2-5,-,TGTGCCAGCAGCCCTCGGCCTTGGCGGGAGACCCAGTACTTC,CASSPRPWRETQYF
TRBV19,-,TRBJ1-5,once,TGTGCCAGTAAACCGGCGGTTGACAGAAGCAATCAGCCCCAGCATTTT,CASKPAVDRSNQPQHF
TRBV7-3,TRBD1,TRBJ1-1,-,TGTGCCAGCAGCTTAGCGCTTAACAGGGGAAAAGCTGAAGCTTTCTTT,CASSLALNRGKAEAFF
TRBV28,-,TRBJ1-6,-,TGTGCCAGCAGCTACTCACGAGGGCGTAATTCACCCCTCCACTTT,CASSYSRGRNSPLHF
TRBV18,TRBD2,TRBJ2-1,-,TGTGCCAGCTCACCTGCCCGGACTAGCGGGAGTGGTGAGCAGTTCTTC,CASSPARTSGSGEQFF
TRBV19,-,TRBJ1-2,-,TGTGCCAGTAGCCCGACCCCCTATGGCTACACCTTC,CASSPTPYGYTF
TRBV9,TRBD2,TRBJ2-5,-,TGTGCCAGCACCCGGGTTAGCGGGAGCCAAGAGACCCAGTACTTC,CASTRVSGSQETQYF
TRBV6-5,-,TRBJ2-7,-,TGTGCCAGCAGTTACTCGACTTGGGGTCCATACGAGCAGTACTTC,CASSYSTWGPYEQYF
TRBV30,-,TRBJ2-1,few,TGTGCCTGGAGGCCTAGTGGAAATGAGCAGTTCTTC,CAWRPSGNEQFF
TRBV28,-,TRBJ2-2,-,TGTGCCAGCAGTTTGTCGGGCCGGGTGGGGTTTAGTGCCGGGGAGCTGTTTTTT,CASSLSGRVGFSAGELFF
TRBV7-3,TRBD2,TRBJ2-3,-,TGTGCCAGCAGCCTGAGGGGACTAAGGGGAGATACGCAGTATTTT,CASSLRGLRGDTQYF
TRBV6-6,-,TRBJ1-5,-,TGTGCCAGCAGCTCAAACAGGGCTCATCAGCCCCAGCATTTT,CASSSNRAHQPQHF
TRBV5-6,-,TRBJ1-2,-,TGTGCCAGCAGCATTCCCGCACAGAGGGGCTACACCTTC,CASSIPAQRGYTF
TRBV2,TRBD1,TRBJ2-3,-,TGTGCCAGCAGTGGAGGACAGGGCCCAGATACGCAGTATTTT,CASSGGQGPDTQYF
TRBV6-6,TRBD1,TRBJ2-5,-,TGTGCCAGCAGTTACTCGAAACAGGGGCCTAGAGAGACCCAGTACTTC,CASSYSKQGPRETQYF
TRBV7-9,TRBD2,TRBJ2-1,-,TGTGCCAGCAGCTTAGTAGGGGGTAGCGGGAGTGACAATGAGCAGTTCTTC,CASSLVGGSGSDNEQFF
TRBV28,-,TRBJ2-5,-,TGTGCCAGCGGCCGGGGTAGGGGTGTTGCGGAGACCCAGTACTTC,CASGRGRGVAETQYF
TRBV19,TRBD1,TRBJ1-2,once,TGTGCCAGTAGTATGGTACCGGGACAGGGGACCCTACTCCGTGGCTACACCTTC,CASSMVPGQGTLLRGYTF
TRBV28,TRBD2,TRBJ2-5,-,TGTGCCAGCAAATACGGGGGAGGGCTCGAGACCCAGTACTTC,CASKYGGGLETQYF
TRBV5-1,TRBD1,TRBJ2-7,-,TGCGCCAGCAGCGCGGACAGGGGAAGGTTCGAGCAGTACTTC,CASSADRGRFEQYF
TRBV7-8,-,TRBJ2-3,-,TGTGCCAGCAGCTTATCCCCGGGCCTAGCCACAGATACGCAGTATTTT,CASSLSPGLATDTQYF
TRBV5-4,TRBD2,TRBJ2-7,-,TGTGCCAGCAGCCAAGATCTTGCGGTAGCGGGAGTTAAGTACTTC,CASSQDLAVAGVKYF
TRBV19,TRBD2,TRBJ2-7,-,TGTGCCAGTAGTAATAGCGGGAGTTTGTTCGAGCAGTACTTC,CASSNSGSLFEQYF
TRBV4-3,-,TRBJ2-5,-,TGCGCCAGCAGCCAAGGGCCGGGAGCAGAGACCCAGTACTTC,CASSQGPGAETQYF
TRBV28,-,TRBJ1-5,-,TGTGCCAGCAGTTACCTGAATCAGCCCCAGCATTTT,CASSYLNQPQHF
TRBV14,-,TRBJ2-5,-,TGTGCCAGCAGCCATTTCCGGGGGGCCAGGGAGACCCAGTACTTC,CASSHFRGARETQYF
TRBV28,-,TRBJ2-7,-,TGTGCCAGCAGTTTAAGGGTGAACGAGCAGTACTTC,CASSLRVNEQYF
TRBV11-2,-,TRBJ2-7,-,TGTGCCAGCAGCTTAGTTGTTGGGAGAGCGCCGAAAATAATCTTC,CASSLVVGRAPKIIF
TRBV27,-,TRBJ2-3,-,TGTGCCAGCGTGGGGGCGCCTCTAGCGGACCGGTGGGCAGATACGCAGTATTTT,CASVGAPLADRWADTQYF
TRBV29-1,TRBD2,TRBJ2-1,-,TGCAGCGTAGAAGTCCCGGGACTAGCGGGATTACTCCACCGCTCCTACAATGAGCAGTTCTTC,CSVEVPGLAGLLHRSYNEQFF
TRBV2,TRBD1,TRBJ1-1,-,TGTGCCAGCAGTACCCGACAGGGACCGAACACTGAAGCTTTCTTT,CASSTRQGPNTEAFF
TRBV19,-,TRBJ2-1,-,TGTGCCAGTAGTATAGCAGCGGATGAGCAGTTCTTC,CASSIAADEQFF
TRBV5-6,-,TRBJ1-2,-,TGTGCCAGCAGCTGGGGGGTGCGGGGCTACACCTTC,CASSWGVRGYTF
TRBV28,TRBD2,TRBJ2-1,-,TGTGCCAGCAGTCTAACCGGGACTACGTACAATGAGCAGTTCTTC,CASSLTGTTYNEQFF
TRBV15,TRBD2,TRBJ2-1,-,TGTGCCACCAGCGCCCAACTTACTAGCGGTCCCTACAATGAGCAGTTCTTC,CATSAQLTSGPYNEQFF
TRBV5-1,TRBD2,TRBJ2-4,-,TGCGCCAGCAGTTTTAGCGGGAGCGGGGTCAAAAACATTCAGTACTTC,CASSFSGSGVKNIQYF